Following are 11 T cell receptor beta chains from one sample sequenced in a study of memory CD4+ T cells and cytomegalovirus serostatus. Using immunoSEQ multiplex PCR, the repertoire was profiled, and TCRdb retains in-frame clones only, with some absent. The table shows some 66,000 clones, with about 80% occurring only once. The sort gate was single viable CD3+CD4+CD8-CD45RO+ cells for memory CD4+ T cells. The source material was memory CD4+ T cells from blood. The receptors here all came from an adult in good health and CMV-seropositive.

The rearrangement joins TRBV4-1 to TRBJ2-7; no firm D call. Trimming took off 0 bases at V and 0 bases at J, with 9 bases between the two ends. CDR3 length equals 15 residues. CDR1 is MGHRA, CDR2 YSYEKL, per germline. CDR3 sequence: CASSQESDGSYEQYF. Here the CDR3 DNA reads TGCGCCAGCAGCCAAGAGTCTGACGGCTCCTACGAGCAGTACTTC.

The chain employs TRBV28 and TRBJ1-2; 9 nucleotides match TRBD1. From germline, CDR1 is MDHEN and CDR2 SYDVKM. This CDR3 contains 14 residues. V was pared by 5 bases and J by 5 bases, with 6 bases of the junction left unmatched. CDR3 loop: CASSGTGTGYGYTF. The CDR3 DNA reads TGTGCCAGCAGTGGAACCGGGACAGGGTATGGCTACACCTTC.

The J gene is TRBJ2-7, the V gene TRBV27; 8 bases line up with TRBD1. This CDR3 has 17 amino acids. Germline V CDR1 and CDR2: MNHEY, SMNVEV (reference sequence). V lost 4 bases, J lost 0 bases, and 11 bases stayed unmatched. CDR3 in amino acids: CASSSHTDRGFSYEQYF. DNA for the CDR3: TGTGCCAGCAGTTCCCATACCGACAGGGGCTTCTCCTACGAGCAGTACTTC.

This clone was seen just once. The chain employs TRBV15 and TRBJ2-7, with D uncertain. Trimming took off 2 bases at V and 2 bases at J, with 10 bases between the two ends. Germline CDR1 reads LNHNV; CDR2 reads YYDKDF (reference sequence). The CDR3 sequence is 14 residues long. The CDR3 loop is CATSRPDKAYEQYF. The CDR3 region has the DNA TGTGCCACCAGCAGACCCGATAAGGCCTACGAGCAGTACTTC.

This sequence joins TRBV9 and TRBJ1-1; D not certain. Germline V gives CDR1 SGDLS, CDR2 YYNGEE. The CDR3 is made up of 14 amino acids. The ends were cut back, 4 bases at V and 1 base at J, with 11 bases in the middle. CDR3 DNA: TGTGCCAGCAGCCCGCGCTACTGGAACACTGAAGCTTTCTTT. Translating it yields CASSPRYWNTEAFF.

The chain couples TRBV19 to TRBJ2-3; 8 bases fit TRBD2. The CDR3 totals 16 residues. Germline V lookup: CDR1 LNHDA, CDR2 SQIVND (reference sequence). Losses at the gene ends were 5 bases for V and 0 bases for J; bases not matched to a gene: 7. The CDR3 DNA reads TGTGCCAGTAGTCGGAGCGGGAGAGGAAGCACAGATACGCAGTATTTT. Encoded protein: CASSRSGRGSTDTQYF.

The chain links TRBV21-1 to TRBJ1-2; the DNA was not used to check the table's D call, TRBD1. TRBV21-1 is labeled a pseudogene. This CDR3 has 20 amino acids. CDR3 nucleotide sequence: TGTGCCAGCAGCACCCAAAAAACCGAACAGGTCGTATACCCGCACTATGGCTACACCTTC. This codes for CASSTQKTEQVVYPHYGYTF.

The chain joins TRBV4-3 to TRBJ2-4; TRBD1 is a possible D gene (5 bases). Trimming took 0 bases from V and 2 from J, leaving 17 bases between them. The CDR3 extends over 18 amino acids. The germline CDR1 and CDR2 sequences are LGHNA and YSLEER. CDR3 sequence: CASSQDTGVGRTKNIQYF. The DNA of the CDR3 is TGCGCCAGCAGCCAAGATACAGGAGTGGGTAGAACCAAAAACATTCAGTACTTC.

This chain uses TRBV9 with TRBJ2-3; 8 bases fit TRBD1. CDR3 size: 14 residues. The V gene end was trimmed by 0 bases and the J gene end by 3 bases; junction bases not matched to a gene: 0. Germline V gene sequence: CDR1 SGDLS, CDR2 YYNGEE. The CDR3 sequence is CASSVGDRTDTQYF. In DNA form, the CDR3 reads TGTGCCAGCAGCGTAGGGGACAGGACAGATACGCAGTATTTT. The variable domain in full, completed from reference TRBV9 and TRBJ2-3, reads DSGVTQTPKHLITATGQRVTLRCSPRSGDLSVYWYQQSLDQGLQFLIQYYNGEERAKGNILERFSAQQFPDLHSELNLSSLELGDSALYFCASSVGDRTDTQYFGPGTRLTVL.

The chain employs TRBV15 and TRBJ2-1; possibly TRBD1 for D (6 bases). Germline CDR1 LNHNV, CDR2 YYDKDF (reference sequence). The V and J ends lost 5 bases and 0 bases respectively, with 11 bases between them. This CDR3 is 15 amino acids long. For the CDR3, the DNA is TGTGCCACCAGCCCCCGACAGGACTCCTACAATGAGCAGTTCTTC. This sequence encodes CATSPRQDSYNEQFF.

This chain links TRBV5-6 with TRBJ1-3, with a tentative D call TRBD1 (6 bases). V was pared by 3 bases and J by 4 bases, with 17 bases between. The CDR3 covers 16 residues. In germline, CDR1 is SGHDT, CDR2 YYEEEE. Here the CDR3 DNA reads TGTGCCAGCAGCTCCTCTCGTACAGGGATCGGAAACACCATATATTTT. Amino acids: CASSSSRTGIGNTIYF.